Presented here are 19 T cell receptor beta chains from one specimen sequenced in a study of blood T cell repertoires in COVID-19. Only in-frame clones appear in the TCRdb table, and some are missing; sequencing was by immunoSEQ multiplex PCR. The sample has tens of thousands of clones, about nine tenths seen once. Sample: peripheral blood. The receptors stem from a man aged 50 or older with acute or convalescent COVID-19.

The chain has TRBV28 and TRBJ1-3; perhaps TRBD1 as D (6 bases). The V and J ends lost 8 bases and 5 bases respectively, with 13 bases between them. The CDR3 runs 13 residues. Germline V CDR1 and CDR2: MDHEN, SYDVKM. CDR3 nucleotide sequence: TGTGCCAGCTTAGACAGGTCCAGAAACACCATATATTTT. Protein sequence: CASLDRSRNTIYF.

The chain carries TRBV2 and TRBJ2-1, with TRBD2 as a possible D gene (7 bases). The germline V gene encodes CDR1 SNHLY and CDR2 FYNNEI. V gave up 4 bases and J gave up 1 base, with 14 bases separating them. CDR3 length: 16 residues. Written as DNA, the CDR3 is TGTGCCAGCAGTGTCGGAGGGGGGGCTTCCTACAATGAGCAGTTCTTC. Its translation is CASSVGGGASYNEQFF.

The J gene is TRBJ2-2, the V gene TRBV6-5; D unclear. The germline CDR1 and CDR2 sequences are MNHEY and SVGAGI. Between the trimmed V and J ends, which lost 6 bases and 1 base, there was a span of 3 bases. The CDR3 consists of 12 residues. CDR3 sequence: CASSRNTGELFF. DNA for the CDR3: TGTGCCAGCAGCCGGAACACCGGGGAGCTGTTTTTT.

This chain links TRBV3-1 (or the pseudogene TRBV3-2) with TRBJ1-2; tentatively, D is TRBD1 (5 bases). This CDR3 comprises 15 residues. Germline V lookup: CDR1 LGHDT, CDR2 YNNKEL (reference sequence). V was pared by 0 bases and J by 3 bases, with 11 bases between. CDR3: CASSQDHGAYYGYTF. The CDR3 DNA sequence: TGTGCCAGCAGCCAAGATCATGGGGCCTACTATGGCTACACCTTC.

The J gene is TRBJ2-1, the V gene TRBV19; D is undetermined. This CDR3 has 13 residues. The germline gives CDR1 LNHDA, CDR2 SQIVND (reference sequence). Trimming pared 5 bases from V and 0 bases from J, leaving 5 bases between. CDR3 sequence: CASSLSSYNEQFF. As DNA, the CDR3 is TGTGCCAGTAGTCTAAGCTCCTACAATGAGCAGTTCTTC.

The rearrangement joins TRBV3-1 (or the pseudogene TRBV3-2) to TRBJ2-2, with 7 bases that match TRBD2. There are 15 residues in the CDR3. V trimming: 1 base; J trimming: 5 bases; junction bases outside the gene matches: 4. The germline gives CDR1 LGHDT, CDR2 YNNKEL (reference sequence). This CDR3 reads CASSQGGGRTGELFF. CDR3 DNA: TGTGCCAGCAGCCAAGGGGGAGGGCGAACCGGGGAGCTGTTTTTT.

The chain combines TRBV28 with TRBJ1-5; 7 bases align to TRBD1. Trimming cost V 9 bases and J 6 bases; bases outside gene matches: 17. CDR1 and CDR2 (germline): MDHEN, SYDVKM. The CDR3 has 16 residues. The CDR3 DNA reads TGTGCCAGTGACCCTGGAAGGGGGCGAATTTTTCAGCCCCAGCATTTT. Translated, it gives CASDPGRGRIFQPQHF.

The V and J genes are TRBV12-5 and TRBJ2-3, with D unresolved. The CDR3 extends over 12 amino acids. Germline V lookup: CDR1 LGHNT, CDR2 FRNRAP. Trimming cost V 6 bases and J 2 bases, with 6 bases left between them. The CDR3 region is CASGIYTDTQYF. Here the CDR3 DNA reads TGTGCTAGTGGAATTTACACAGATACGCAGTATTTT.

The chain combines TRBV6-5 with TRBJ1-1; unclear D gene. Germline V gene lookup returns CDR1 MNHEY and CDR2 SVGAGI. V was trimmed by 2 bases and J by 11 bases, leaving 12 bases between them. The CDR3 covers 12 residues. This CDR3 is CASSYGLGSAFF. The CDR3 region has the DNA TGTGCCAGCAGTTACGGCCTAGGATCGGCTTTCTTT.

The V gene is TRBV29-1, the J gene TRBJ2-5, with 8 bases lining up with TRBD1. Germline CDR1 reads SQVTM; CDR2 reads ANQGSEA. The CDR3 has 15 amino acids. J lost 2 bases, V lost 4 bases, and 9 bases had no gene match. The CDR3 bases are TGCAGCGTTGGCTTCCAGGGGGCCCCACAAGAGACCCAGTACTTC. It codes for CSVGFQGAPQETQYF.

The chain joins TRBV28 to TRBJ2-5, with TRBD1 identical over 8 bases. V was pared by 5 bases and J by 4 bases, with 15 bases of the junction left unmatched. Germline-derived CDR1 and CDR2 are MDHEN and SYDVKM. This CDR3 contains 17 residues. The CDR3 nucleotides read TGTGCCAGCAGTCATCCTCGCAGGGGGCGATTTTCAGAGACCCAGTACTTC. This gives the protein CASSHPRRGRFSETQYF.

This chain connects TRBV30 to TRBJ2-5; 13 bases fit TRBD2. V trimming: 3 bases; J trimming: 2 bases; junction bases outside the gene matches: 0. The CDR3 length is 14 residues. Germline CDR1 reads GTSNPN; CDR2 reads SVGIG (reference sequence). CDR3 sequence: CAWRLAGGQETQYF. Here the CDR3 DNA reads TGTGCCTGGAGACTAGCGGGGGGGCAAGAGACCCAGTACTTC.

The chain carries TRBV2 and TRBJ2-1; TRBD2 is a possible D gene (5 bases). The CDR3 is 11 amino acids. Germline lookup yields CDR1 SNHLY and CDR2 FYNNEI. V lost 7 bases and J lost 9, with 10 bases in between. The CDR3 sequence: CASNMAGEQFF. CDR3 coding DNA: TGTGCCAGCAATATGGCGGGTGAGCAGTTCTTC.

In its sample, this clone was seen a few times. The CDR3 DNA sequence: TGTGCCATCAGTGAGTCCTTCCTAGCGGAAGTCTACAATGAGCAGTTCTTC. This sequence encodes CAISESFLAEVYNEQFF. The chain links TRBV10-3 to TRBJ2-1; 7 nucleotides agree with TRBD2. This CDR3 comprises 17 residues. Per germline, CDR1 ENHRY and CDR2 SYGVKD. V trimming: 0 bases; J trimming: 3 bases; junction bases outside the gene matches: 8.

This chain connects TRBV14 to TRBJ1-4, with 9 bases fitting TRBD1. The V segment lost 3 bases and the J segment 7 bases; nucleotides outside the gene matches: 3. This CDR3 is built from 14 residues. CDR1 is SGHDN, CDR2 FVKESK, per germline. Written as DNA, the CDR3 is TGTGCCAGCAGCCACACAGGGGGCGGTGAAAAACTGTTTTTT. This translates into CASSHTGGGEKLFF.

This chain links TRBV2 with TRBJ2-7; 8 bases align to TRBD1. Per the germline V gene, CDR1 is SNHLY and CDR2 is FYNNEI. The CDR3 contains 13 residues. Trimming removed 7 bases from V and 3 bases from J; junction bases left unmatched: 5. CDR3 in amino acids: CASMGDRSYEQYF. The CDR3 nucleotides are TGTGCCAGCATGGGGGACAGGAGCTACGAGCAGTACTTC. Filled out from reference TRBV2 and TRBJ2-7, the complete variable domain reads EPEVTQTPSHQVTQMGQEVILRCVPISNHLYFYWYRQILGQKVEFLVSFYNNEISEKSEIFDDQFSVERPDGSNFTLKIRSTKLEDSAMYFCASMGDRSYEQYFGPGTRLTVT.

The chain combines TRBV6-5 with TRBJ2-7, with 14 bases aligning to TRBD2. Germline V gives CDR1 MNHEY, CDR2 SVGAGI. Trimming took 5 bases from V and 5 from J; bases not matched to a gene: 5. The CDR3 consists of 15 residues. The CDR3 DNA follows: TGTGCCAGCAGTCACGGGACTAGCGGGAGAAACGAGCAGTACTTC. Residues: CASSHGTSGRNEQYF.

The V and J genes are TRBV29-1 and TRBJ2-5; weak D call: TRBD2 (5 bases). V lost 3 bases and J lost 6, with 14 bases in between. CDR1 and CDR2 from the germline V gene are SQVTM and ANQGSEA. The CDR3 consists of 13 residues. The DNA of the CDR3 is TGCAGCGTTGACCAGCGGTTCAGCCAGACCCAGTACTTC. It encodes CSVDQRFSQTQYF.

As to this clone: The germline gene is not matched at one end of the junction; a read error may be the cause. The rearrangement joins TRBV24-1 to TRBJ2-1; 11 nucleotides match TRBD2. The CDR3 is made up of 15 amino acids. The germline V gene has CDR1 KGHDR and CDR2 SFDVKD. The CDR3 region is CAASAGTSGYNEQFF. DNA of the CDR3: TGTGCCGCCAGTGCCGGGACTAGCGGTTACAATGAGCAGTTCTTC.